The clone carrying this T cell receptor (beta chain) was seen many times. The antigen is unknown. Trimming at V came to 6 bases and at J to 2 bases, leaving 7 bases not matched to a gene. This CDR3 is built from 17 residues. Germline V lookup: CDR1 SGHTA, CDR2 FQGNSA. Patients chosen for sequencing had CD8+CD57+ cells that had expanded, as shown by flow cytometry. No patient had been given any therapy when blood was sampled. Genomic DNA provided the template from which TCR beta VDJ and CDR3 profiles were obtained. TCRdb re-analysed the reads in MiXCR, keeping a single row per CDR3 protein. The sample has over 150,000 distinct CDR3 sequences, less than 60% seen once; the top ten hold 2.5% to 3.5%. This sample was taken from a study of CD8+CD57+ T cells in acquired aplastic anemia. Overall study context: The mean DNA yield obtained from sorted CD4+ and CD8+ cells came to approximately 3.2 ug.

Study-level findings and limits: A significant difference in CD8+ Simpson's diversity between patients and controls was not found.

The sample comprised sorted CD4+, CD8+, or CD8+CD57+ T cells (not recorded which) from PBMCs. This clonotype was obtained from a human donor with aplastic anemia. The chain employs TRBV7-2 and TRBJ2-1; TRBD2 matches 13 bases. The chain's CDR3 is CASRRGLAGEPYNEQFF. CDR3 bases: TGTGCCAGCAGACGAGGACTAGCGGGAGAACCCTACAATGAGCAGTTCTTC. Based on the CDR3 plus reference TRBV7-2 and TRBJ2-1, the full variable domain is GAGVSQSPSNKVTEKGKDVELRCDPISGHTALYWYRQSLGQGLEFLIYFQGNSAPDKSGLPSDRFSAERTGGSVSTLTIQRTQQEDSAVYLCASRRGLAGEPYNEQFFGPGTRLTVL.